This T cell receptor (beta chain) was found in a study of T cell responses to AZD1222 COVID-19 vaccine. Here immunoSEQ multiplex PCR was the method, and the copy in TCRdb shows in-frame clones only, minus some. Of about 140,000 clones in the sample, approximately 92% were seen once. This sequence originates from an adult who received the AZD1222 COVID-19 vaccine. Sequencing used peripheral blood, obtained 28 days after the second AZD1222 dose.

The DNA of the CDR3 is TGTGCCAGCAAACGGGGGGATATGAACACTGAAGCTTTCTTT. Its translation is CASKRGDMNTEAFF. The chain is built from TRBV5-4 and TRBJ1-1; the D gene is possibly TRBD1 (5 bases). V lost 6 bases and J lost 0, with 12 bases in between. The CDR3 length is 14 residues. Germline V gene lookup returns CDR1 SGHNT and CDR2 YYREEE (reference sequence).